This TCR beta chain was sequenced in a study of early T cells in non-severe SARS-CoV-2 infection. Germline V gives CDR1 SGDLS, CDR2 YYNGEE. This CDR3 has 17 amino acids. The trim removed 0 bases at V and 5 bases at J, leaving 8 bases unmatched. Each CDR3 protein is one row after TCRdb ran MiXCR on the 5' RACE reads. The table lists about 33,000 distinct CDR3 sequences, around 5.9% of them singletons. There are a few counts of this clonotype. The chain combines TRBV9 with TRBJ2-3; 11 bases map to TRBD2. The sequencing input was whole blood. This TCR was recovered from an adult who was a healthcare worker with PCR-confirmed SARS-CoV-2 infection or an uninfected control (not recorded which). The CDR3: CASSVVGSGGAGDTQYF. CDR3 coding DNA: TGTGCCAGCAGCGTAGTTGGTAGCGGGGGGGCCGGAGATACGCAGTATTTT.